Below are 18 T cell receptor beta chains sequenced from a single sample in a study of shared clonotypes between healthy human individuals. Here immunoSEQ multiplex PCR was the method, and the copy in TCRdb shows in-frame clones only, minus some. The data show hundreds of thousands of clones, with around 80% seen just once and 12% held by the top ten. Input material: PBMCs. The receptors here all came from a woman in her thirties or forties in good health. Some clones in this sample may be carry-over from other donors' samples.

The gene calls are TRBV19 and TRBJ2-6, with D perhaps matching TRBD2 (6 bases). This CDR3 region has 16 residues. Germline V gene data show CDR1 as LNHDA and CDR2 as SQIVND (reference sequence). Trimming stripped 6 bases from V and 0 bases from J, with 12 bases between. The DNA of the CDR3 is TGTGCCAGTAGCCGGGGACTCCGCTCTGGGGCCAACGTCCTGACTTTC. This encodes CASSRGLRSGANVLTF.

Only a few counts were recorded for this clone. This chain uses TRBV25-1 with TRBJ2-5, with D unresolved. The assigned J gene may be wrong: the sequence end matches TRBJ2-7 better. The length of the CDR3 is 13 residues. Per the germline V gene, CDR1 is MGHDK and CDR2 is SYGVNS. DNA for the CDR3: TGTGCCAGCAGCCAAGCGAGCTCCTACGAGCAGTACTTC. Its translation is CASSQASSYEQYF.

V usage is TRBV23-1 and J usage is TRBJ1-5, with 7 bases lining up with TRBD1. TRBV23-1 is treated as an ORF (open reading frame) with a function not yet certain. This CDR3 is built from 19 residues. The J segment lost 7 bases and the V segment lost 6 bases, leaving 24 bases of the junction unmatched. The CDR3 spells CASRDGTGVRGRVGQPQHF. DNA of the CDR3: TGCGCCAGCAGGGATGGAACAGGGGTCAGGGGAAGGGTGGGGCAGCCCCAGCATTTT.

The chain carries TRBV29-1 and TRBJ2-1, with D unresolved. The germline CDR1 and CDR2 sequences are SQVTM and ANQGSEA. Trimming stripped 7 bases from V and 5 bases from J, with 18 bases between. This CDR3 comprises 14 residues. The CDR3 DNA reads TGCAGCGCAACCAAGGACCGTTACGACAATGAGCAGTTCTTC. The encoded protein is CSATKDRYDNEQFF.

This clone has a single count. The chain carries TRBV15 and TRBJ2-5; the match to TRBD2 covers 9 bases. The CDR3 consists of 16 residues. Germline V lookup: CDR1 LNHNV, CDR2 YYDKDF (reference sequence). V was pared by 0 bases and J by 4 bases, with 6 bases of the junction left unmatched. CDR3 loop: CATSRDQAGGAETQYF. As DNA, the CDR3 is TGTGCCACCAGCAGAGATCAGGCGGGAGGGGCAGAGACCCAGTACTTC.

CDR3: CASRGQGANNEKLFF. DNA of the CDR3: TGTGCCAGCAGAGGACAGGGGGCGAATAATGAAAAACTGTTTTTT. This chain joins TRBV7-9 and TRBJ1-4, with 11 bases aligning to TRBD1. CDR3 size: 15 residues. Per germline, CDR1 SEHNR and CDR2 FQNEAQ (reference sequence). V was clipped by 6 bases and J by 4 bases; unmatched bases: 4.

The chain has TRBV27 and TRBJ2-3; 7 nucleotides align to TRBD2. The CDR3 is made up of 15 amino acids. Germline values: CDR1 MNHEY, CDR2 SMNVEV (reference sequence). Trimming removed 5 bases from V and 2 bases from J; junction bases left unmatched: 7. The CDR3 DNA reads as TGTGCCAGCAGTCTTCAGCGGGGAATCACAGATACGCAGTATTTT. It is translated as CASSLQRGITDTQYF.

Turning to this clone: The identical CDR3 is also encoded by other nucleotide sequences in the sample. CDR3 region: CASSPGQGNQPQHF. The CDR3 DNA reads as TGTGCCAGCTCACCGGGCCAGGGGAATCAGCCCCAGCATTTT. The rearrangement uses TRBV18 and TRBJ1-5; tentative D call: TRBD1 (6 bases). Germline V gives CDR1 KGHSH, CDR2 LQKENI. The CDR3 has 14 residues. Trimming removed 3 bases from V and 4 bases from J, with 10 bases in between.

CDR3 DNA: TGTGCCAGCAGCTGGACTAGCGGGACACACAATGAGCAGTTCTTC. Translation: CASSWTSGTHNEQFF. The chain has TRBV6-4 and TRBJ2-1, with 12 bases lining up with TRBD2. The V and J ends lost 6 bases and 5 bases, in that order; junction bases with no gene match: 5. This CDR3 has 15 amino acids. Looked up from germline, CDR1 is MRHNA and CDR2 is SNTAGT.

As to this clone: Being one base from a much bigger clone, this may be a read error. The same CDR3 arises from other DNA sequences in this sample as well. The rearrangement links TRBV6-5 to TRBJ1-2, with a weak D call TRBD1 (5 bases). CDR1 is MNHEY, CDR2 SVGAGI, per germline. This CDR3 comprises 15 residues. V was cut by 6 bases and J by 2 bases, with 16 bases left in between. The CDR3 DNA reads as TGTGCCAGCAGCTCGCGAAGGACAATAAACTATGGCTACACCTTC. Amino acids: CASSSRRTINYGYTF.

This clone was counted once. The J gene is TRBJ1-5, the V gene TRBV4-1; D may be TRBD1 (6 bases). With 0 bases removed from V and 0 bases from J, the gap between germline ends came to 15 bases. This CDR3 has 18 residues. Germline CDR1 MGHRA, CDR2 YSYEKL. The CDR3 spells CASSQEGHRANSNQPQHF. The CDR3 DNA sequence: TGCGCCAGCAGCCAAGAGGGTCACAGGGCGAATAGCAATCAGCCCCAGCATTTT.

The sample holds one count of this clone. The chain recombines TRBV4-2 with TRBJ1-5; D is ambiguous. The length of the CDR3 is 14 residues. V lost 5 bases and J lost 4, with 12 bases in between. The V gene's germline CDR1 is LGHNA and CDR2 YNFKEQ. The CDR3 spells CASSGNEGNQPQHF. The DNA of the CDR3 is TGTGCCAGCAGCGGGAATGAGGGTAATCAGCCCCAGCATTTT.

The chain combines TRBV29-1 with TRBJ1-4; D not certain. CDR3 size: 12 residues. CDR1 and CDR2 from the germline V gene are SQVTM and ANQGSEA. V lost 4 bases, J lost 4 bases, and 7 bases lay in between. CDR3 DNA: TGCAGCGTTGGTCATGTTAATGAAAAACTGTTTTTT. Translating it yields CSVGHVNEKLFF.

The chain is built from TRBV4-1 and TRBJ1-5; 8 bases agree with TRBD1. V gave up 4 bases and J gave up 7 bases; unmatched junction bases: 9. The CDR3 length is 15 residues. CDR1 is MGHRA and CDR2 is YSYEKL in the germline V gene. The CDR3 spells CASSPQDRAGQPQHF. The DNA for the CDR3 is TGCGCCAGCAGCCCGCAGGACAGGGCGGGACAGCCCCAGCATTTT.

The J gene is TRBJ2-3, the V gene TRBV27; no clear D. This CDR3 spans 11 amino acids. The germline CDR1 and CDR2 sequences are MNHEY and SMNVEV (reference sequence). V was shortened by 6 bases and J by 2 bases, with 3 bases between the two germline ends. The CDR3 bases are TGTGCCAGCAGGACCACAGATACGCAGTATTTT. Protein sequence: CASRTTDTQYF.

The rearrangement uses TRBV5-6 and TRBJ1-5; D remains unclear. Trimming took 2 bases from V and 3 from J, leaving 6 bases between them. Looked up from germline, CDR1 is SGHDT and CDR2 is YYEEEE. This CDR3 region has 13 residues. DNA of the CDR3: TGTGCCAGCAGCTTAGGCCTCAATCAGCCCCAGCATTTT. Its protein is CASSLGLNQPQHF.

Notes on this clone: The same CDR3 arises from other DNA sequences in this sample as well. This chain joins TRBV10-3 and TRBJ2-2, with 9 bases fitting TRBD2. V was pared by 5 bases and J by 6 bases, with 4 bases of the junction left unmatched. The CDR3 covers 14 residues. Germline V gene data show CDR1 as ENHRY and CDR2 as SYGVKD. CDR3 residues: CAISPGLAAGELFF. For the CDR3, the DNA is TGTGCCATCAGTCCGGGACTAGCCGCCGGGGAGCTGTTTTTT.

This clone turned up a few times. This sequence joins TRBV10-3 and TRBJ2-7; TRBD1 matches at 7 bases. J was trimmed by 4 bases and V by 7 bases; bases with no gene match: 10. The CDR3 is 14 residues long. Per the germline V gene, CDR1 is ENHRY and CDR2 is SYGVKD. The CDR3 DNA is TGTGCCATCACCGGGGACAGAGTTTTATACGAGCAGTACTTC. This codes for CAITGDRVLYEQYF.